The 13 T cell receptor beta chains below were found in one sample sequenced in a study of T cells in Graves' hyperthyroidism and ophthalmopathy. Researchers took RNA transcripts and amplified the TCR beta CDR3 regions from them. In the first-round RT-PCR of the TCR CDR3, the HTBI primer set was used. TCRdb processed the multiplex PCR reads anew with MiXCR; each CDR3 protein has one entry. The table has 250,000 to 300,000 distinct CDR3 sequences, 13% seen once. The sample taken for sequencing was blood. The receptors were gathered from a woman aged 30 to 39 with Graves' hyperthyroidism that later progressed to Graves' ophthalmopathy.

This clonotype was recorded many times. DNA of the CDR3: TGTGCCAGCAGTTTAACGGGACAGGTAGTCACCGGGGAGCTGTTTTTT. Translation: CASSLTGQVVTGELFF. The rearrangement links TRBV12-3 or TRBV12-4 to TRBJ2-2; 8 bases line up with TRBD1. The trim removed 2 bases at V and 4 bases at J, leaving 6 bases unmatched. This CDR3 has 16 residues.

This clonotype was detected ten times or more. The V gene is TRBV7-9, the J gene TRBJ2-5; 10 nucleotides agree with TRBD1. Losses at the gene ends were 6 bases for V and 4 bases for J; bases not matched to a gene: 11. This CDR3 has 16 amino acids. Germline V gene sequence: CDR1 SEHNR, CDR2 FQNEAQ (reference sequence). The chain's CDR3 is CASRNLTGGNLETQYF. In DNA, the CDR3 is TGTGCCAGCAGGAATCTGACAGGGGGCAACCTAGAGACCCAGTACTTC.

Many counts were recorded for this clonotype. The CDR3 protein is CASSVLGGDNEQFF. CDR3 bases: TGTGCCAGCAGCGTCCTCGGGGGAGACAATGAGCAGTTCTTC. V and J are TRBV9 and TRBJ2-1; possible D gene TRBD2, 6 bases. V lost 2 bases, J lost 5 bases, and 11 bases lay in between. The CDR3 has 14 residues. CDR1 and CDR2 (germline): SGDLS, YYNGEE. Supplemented by reference TRBV9 and TRBJ2-1, the full variable domain reads DSGVTQTPKHLITATGQRVTLRCSPRSGDLSVYWYQQSLDQGLQFLIQYYNGEERAKGNILERFSAQQFPDLHSELNLSSLELGDSALYFCASSVLGGDNEQFFGPGTRLTVL.

The table lists this clonotype with a few counts. The CDR3 is CATSYSGYNEQFF. In DNA, the CDR3 is TGTGCCACCAGTTATAGCGGATACAATGAGCAGTTCTTC. V and J are TRBV24-1 and TRBJ2-1, with D possibly matching TRBD2 (6 bases). Trimming left V 6 bases short and J 4 bases short, with 9 bases between. CDR3 length equals 13 residues. From germline, CDR1 is KGHDR and CDR2 SFDVKD.

V gene TRBV5-4 combines with J gene TRBJ2-5; 9 bases are shared with TRBD2. Germline V gene sequence: CDR1 SGHNT, CDR2 YYREEE (reference sequence). Trimming at V came to 5 bases and at J to 1 base, leaving 9 bases not matched to a gene. The length of the CDR3 is 16 residues. CDR3 loop: CASSYEREDPQETQYF. CDR3 DNA: TGTGCCAGCAGTTACGAGCGGGAGGACCCCCAAGAGACCCAGTACTTC.

This clonotype was seen repeatedly, ten times or more. The chain combines TRBV28 with TRBJ2-5, with D possibly TRBD1 on 5 matching bases. This CDR3 has 14 residues. Trimming took 8 bases from V and 0 from J, leaving 13 bases between them. Germline assignment: CDR1 MDHEN and CDR2 SYDVKM. The CDR3 region is CASRVKGDQETQYF. CDR3 in DNA: TGTGCCAGCCGGGTCAAAGGGGACCAAGAGACCCAGTACTTC.

Ten or more counts support this clonotype. The chain couples TRBV28 to TRBJ1-1, with no clear D. V was cut by 4 bases and J by 0 bases, with 6 bases left in between. The germline gives CDR1 MDHEN, CDR2 SYDVKM. This CDR3 is 13 amino acids long. The CDR3 sequence is CASSSHMNTEAFF. CDR3 DNA: TGTGCCAGCAGTTCCCATATGAACACTGAAGCTTTCTTT.

This clonotype has ten or more counts. This chain connects TRBV20-1 to TRBJ2-7; no clear D gene. Germline CDR1 and CDR2: DFQATT and SNEGSKA (reference sequence). Trimming pared 2 bases from V and 2 bases from J, leaving 10 bases between. The CDR3 has 13 residues. CDR3 DNA: TGCAGTGCTAGAACAGCAACGGCCTACGAGCAGTACTTC. Translation: CSARTATAYEQYF.

This clonotype was observed at least ten times. The genes are TRBV5-8 and TRBJ2-7, with 7 nucleotides matching TRBD1. The length of the CDR3 is 15 residues. Germline V CDR1 and CDR2: SGHTS, YDEGEE. J lost 2 bases, V lost 5 bases, and 10 bases had no gene match. The CDR3 protein is CASRTHTTGPYEQYF. The CDR3 DNA reads as TGTGCCAGCAGGACCCACACGACAGGGCCCTACGAGCAGTACTTC.

This clonotype was observed at least ten times. The chain joins TRBV12-3 or TRBV12-4 to TRBJ1-6, with no clear D. The CDR3 spans 12 residues. V was cut by 4 bases and J by 10 bases, with 8 bases left in between. The CDR3 loop reads CASSSRTSPLHF. In DNA, the CDR3 is TGTGCCAGCAGTTCCCGGACCTCACCCCTCCACTTT.

In its sample, this clonotype was seen many times. The V call is TRBV12-3 or TRBV12-4, the J call TRBJ2-7; D might be TRBD1 (6 bases). The CDR3 runs 15 residues. V lost 2 bases to trimming and J lost 6 bases, with 17 bases between them. CDR3 amino acids: CASSLIGQGSSEQYF. The DNA for the CDR3 is TGTGCCAGCAGTTTAATCGGCCAGGGGAGCAGCGAGCAGTACTTC.

This clonotype has more than one count but fewer than ten. The J gene is TRBJ2-2, the V gene TRBV15, with D possibly TRBD2 on 6 matching bases. V was pared by 3 bases and J by 1 base, with 12 bases between. The CDR3 totals 16 residues. Germline CDR1 LNHNV, CDR2 YYDKDF (reference sequence). CDR3 DNA sequence: TGTGCCACCAGCAGGTTAGCGGACCTGAACACCGGGGAGCTGTTTTTT. Its translation is CATSRLADLNTGELFF.

This clonotype was observed many times. The chain joins TRBV7-6 to TRBJ2-7; TRBD2 aligns across 8 bases. Losses at the gene ends were 5 bases for V and 6 bases for J; bases not matched to a gene: 9. Germline V gene data show CDR1 as SGHVS and CDR2 as FNYEAQ. This CDR3 has 14 residues. The CDR3 is CASSPGLAGIEQYF. CDR3 DNA: TGTGCCAGCAGCCCCGGACTAGCCGGGATCGAGCAGTACTTC. Based on the CDR3 plus reference TRBV7-6 and TRBJ2-7, the full variable domain is GAGVSQSPRYKVTKRGQDVALRCDPISGHVSLYWYRQALGQGPEFLTYFNYEAQQDKSGLPNDRFSAERPEGSISTLTIQRTEQRDSAMYRCASSPGLAGIEQYFGPGTRLTVT.